What follows are 29 T cell receptor beta chains derived from one specimen sequenced in a study of identical twins. TCRdb re-analysed the 5' RACE reads in MiXCR, keeping a single row per CDR3 protein. Of a few hundred thousand distinct CDR3 sequences in the sample, around 15% were seen once. These data also formed part of another study, on yellow fever vaccine responses in identical twins.

The sequenced material came from CD4+ T cells sorted from blood. These receptors all come from a woman aged 18-29 years in good health.

The V call is TRBV4-2, the J call TRBJ2-1; TRBD2 matches 7 bases. Germline CDR1 is LGHNA and CDR2 is YNFKEQ. CDR3 length: 14 amino acids. V shed 8 bases, J shed 9 bases, and the junction held 13 bases outside the gene matches. The CDR3 protein is CASGSGGSTTEQFF. Written as DNA, the CDR3 is TGTGCCAGCGGTAGTGGCGGGAGTACCACTGAGCAGTTCTTC.

The J gene is TRBJ2-1, the V gene TRBV2, with D possibly matching TRBD1 (6 bases). CDR3 size: 16 residues. The V and J ends lost 4 bases and 4 bases respectively, with 17 bases between them. CDR1 is SNHLY and CDR2 is FYNNEI in the germline V gene. The CDR3 coding sequence is TGTGCCAGCAGTGCCGGCCTCGGGACACTTTACAATGAGCAGTTCTTC. Its translation: CASSAGLGTLYNEQFF. Full variable domain (outside the CDR3, taken from reference TRBV2 and TRBJ2-1): EPEVTQTPSHQVTQMGQEVILRCVPISNHLYFYWYRQILGQKVEFLVSFYNNEISEKSEIFDDQFSVERPDGSNFTLKIRSTKLEDSAMYFCASSAGLGTLYNEQFFGPGTRLTVL.

CDR3 region: CSARPTSGRGNEQFF. The CDR3, as DNA: TGCAGTGCTAGGCCCACTAGCGGGAGAGGGAATGAGCAGTTCTTC. The rearrangement links TRBV20-1 to TRBJ2-1; TRBD2 agrees at 11 bases. Germline V gives CDR1 DFQATT, CDR2 SNEGSKA (reference sequence). V shed 3 bases and J 7 bases; nucleotides not matched to a gene: 8. This CDR3 is built from 15 residues.

Written as DNA, the CDR3 is TGTGCCAGTAGTATAACAGGCCTCCCCCAGCATTTT. Residues: CASSITGLPQHF. The chain carries TRBV19 and TRBJ1-5; D might be TRBD1 (5 bases). CDR3 size: 12 residues. V gave up 2 bases and J gave up 10 bases, with 9 bases separating them. Germline V gene sequence: CDR1 LNHDA, CDR2 SQIVND (reference sequence).

The chain combines TRBV6-1 with TRBJ2-2; the match to TRBD1 covers 9 bases. The CDR3 consists of 14 residues. Germline V lookup: CDR1 MNHNS, CDR2 SASEGT. V dropped 7 bases and J dropped 5; count of bases not matched to a gene: 5. The CDR3 sequence is CASIMTGGTGELFF. CDR3 DNA: TGTGCCAGCATCATGACAGGGGGGACCGGGGAGCTGTTTTTT.

This clonotype was detected a few times. The chain employs TRBV7-2 and TRBJ2-5; no clear D gene. There are 12 residues in the CDR3. Per the germline V gene, CDR1 is SGHTA and CDR2 is FQGNSA. V dropped 5 bases and J dropped 5 bases, with 9 bases sitting between them. The CDR3: CASSEELETQYF. CDR3 nucleotides: TGTGCCAGCAGCGAAGAACTGGAGACCCAGTACTTC. Variable domain in full (rest from reference TRBV7-2 and TRBJ2-5): GAGVSQSPSNKVTEKGKDVELRCDPISGHTALYWYRQSLGQGLEFLIYFQGNSAPDKSGLPSDRFSAERTGGSVSTLTIQRTQQEDSAVYLCASSEELETQYFGPGTRLLVL.

The chain has TRBV7-3 and TRBJ2-2, with D uncertain. Germline CDR1 and CDR2: SGHTA and FQGTGA. V was pared by 6 bases and J by 5 bases, with 7 bases between. The CDR3 runs to 12 residues. CDR3 residues: CASSLKTGELFF. CDR3 DNA sequence: TGTGCCAGCAGTTTGAAGACCGGGGAGCTGTTTTTT.

V and J are TRBV10-3 and TRBJ1-5; D is uncertain. The length of the CDR3 is 16 residues. Germline V lookup: CDR1 ENHRY, CDR2 SYGVKD. The V gene lost 0 bases and the J gene lost 2 bases, with 11 bases spanning the gap. In DNA form, the CDR3 reads TGTGCCATCAGTGAGTCAGGGTTCCTTGGCAATCAGCCCCAGCATTTT. Translating it yields CAISESGFLGNQPQHF.

This chain uses TRBV5-1 with TRBJ2-2; 9 bases are a match to TRBD1. CDR1 is SGHRS, CDR2 YFSETQ, per germline. V was pared by 4 bases and J by 4 bases, with 11 bases of the junction left unmatched. CDR3 length equals 17 residues. The CDR3 bases are TGCGCCAGCAGCCCCGCGGGCGGGACAGGGCCCACCGGGGAGCTGTTTTTT. Translating gives CASSPAGGTGPTGELFF.

This clonotype was counted between two and nine times. This chain uses TRBV20-1 with TRBJ2-1, with 10 nucleotides matching TRBD2. In germline, CDR1 is DFQATT, CDR2 SNEGSKA (reference sequence). The CDR3 is 14 residues long. The J segment lost 5 bases and the V segment lost 5 bases, leaving 6 bases of the junction unmatched. CDR3 sequence (DNA): TGCAGTGCTGGAAGGACTAGCGGAAACAATGAGCAGTTCTTC. Its protein is CSAGRTSGNNEQFF.

This chain links TRBV20-1 with TRBJ2-3, with no clear D. Trimming pared 1 base from V and 3 bases from J, leaving 5 bases between. The CDR3 extends over 12 amino acids. The germline V gene encodes CDR1 DFQATT and CDR2 SNEGSKA (reference sequence). This CDR3 is CSARVLTDTQYF. Written as DNA, the CDR3 is TGCAGTGCTAGAGTTTTAACAGATACGCAGTATTTT.

The chain has TRBV10-3 and TRBJ2-1, with TRBD1 identical over 9 bases. Germline loops: CDR1 ENHRY, CDR2 SYGVKD. V was clipped by 8 bases and J by 12 bases; unmatched bases: 20. This CDR3 region has 16 residues. The CDR3 spells CAIGGPQDRGGGGQFF. The CDR3 DNA reads TGTGCCATCGGCGGCCCCCAGGACAGGGGAGGCGGCGGGCAGTTCTTC.

In this sample, this clonotype turned up a few times. The rearrangement joins TRBV7-2 to TRBJ1-2, with D hard to call. CDR1 and CDR2 (germline): SGHTA, FQGNSA. CDR3 length: 14 residues. Trimming cost V 3 bases and J 8 bases, with 16 bases left between them. DNA for the CDR3: TGTGCCAGCAGCTTCTCAGCCCCGGCCGGGGGCTACACCTTC. Protein product: CASSFSAPAGGYTF. Full variable domain (rest looked up from reference TRBV7-2 and TRBJ1-2): GAGVSQSPSNKVTEKGKDVELRCDPISGHTALYWYRQSLGQGLEFLIYFQGNSAPDKSGLPSDRFSAERTGGSVSTLTIQRTQQEDSAVYLCASSFSAPAGGYTFGSGTRLTVV.

There are a few counts of this clonotype. The chain recombines TRBV7-2 with TRBJ2-3; D tentatively fits TRBD1 or TRBD2 (6 bases each). The CDR3 consists of 16 residues. The V end lost 5 bases, the J end lost 4 bases, and 19 bases lay between the germline ends. Germline V gene sequence: CDR1 SGHTA, CDR2 FQGNSA. The CDR3 bases are TGTGCCAGCAGCACCCCTCGTGGGGGGCCGTCAGATACGCAGTATTTT. It encodes CASSTPRGGPSDTQYF.

This clonotype has a handful of counts. The gene calls are TRBV28 and TRBJ2-3; the D call may be TRBD1 or TRBD2 (5 bases each). The CDR3 runs to 14 residues. Germline-derived CDR1 and CDR2 are MDHEN and SYDVKM. V was trimmed by 7 bases and J by 0 bases, leaving 11 bases between them. DNA for the CDR3: TGTGCCAGCAACTGGGACGGCAGCACAGATACGCAGTATTTT. This translates into CASNWDGSTDTQYF.

CDR3 nucleotide sequence: TGCAGCTATTTCGTCCGGGGCACTGAAGCTTTCTTT. It is translated as CSYFVRGTEAFF. The chain carries TRBV29-1 and TRBJ1-1, with unresolved D. CDR3 length equals 12 residues. The germline gives CDR1 SQVTM, CDR2 ANQGSEA. With 8 bases removed from V and 4 bases from J, the gap between germline ends came to 14 bases.

This clonotype has more than one count but fewer than ten. The chain combines TRBV7-2 with TRBJ2-3; 8 bases are a match to TRBD2. V gave up 2 bases and J gave up 3 bases; unmatched junction bases: 7. This CDR3 is built from 16 residues. CDR1 is SGHTA and CDR2 is FQGNSA in the germline V gene. This chain's CDR3 is CASSLTGTRGTDTQYF. CDR3 DNA sequence: TGTGCCAGCAGCTTAACCGGGACTAGAGGGACAGATACGCAGTATTTT.

The chain combines TRBV5-1 with TRBJ2-3, with TRBD1 matching over 7 bases. The germline CDR1 and CDR2 sequences are SGHRS and YFSETQ. The V gene end was trimmed by 4 bases and the J gene end by 2 bases; junction bases not matched to a gene: 10. The CDR3 is 16 residues long. The CDR3 DNA reads TGCGCCAGCAGCCCGCCCGGGACAGCCCTCACAGATACGCAGTATTTT. It specifies CASSPPGTALTDTQYF.

This clonotype came up a few times. The CDR3 sequence is CSASEGQGALLYQYF. The DNA of the CDR3 is TGCAGTGCTAGTGAGGGACAGGGGGCCTTATTGTACCAGTACTTC. This chain uses TRBV20-1 with TRBJ2-5, with 12 positions matching TRBD1. The CDR3 totals 15 residues. Trimming cost V 3 bases and J 10 bases; bases outside gene matches: 12. CDR1 is DFQATT and CDR2 is SNEGSKA in the germline V gene (reference sequence).

The chain employs TRBV12-3 or TRBV12-4 and TRBJ2-1; a possible D gene is TRBD1 (5 bases). Trimming cost V 8 bases and J 5 bases, with 19 bases left between them. This CDR3 has 15 amino acids. CDR3 bases: TGTGCCAGCTTATTCCAGGGAACGATAAACAATGAGCAGTTCTTC. Protein product: CASLFQGTINNEQFF.

This clonotype was seen a few times. The J gene is TRBJ1-1, the V gene TRBV18; no clear D gene. Germline V gene lookup returns CDR1 KGHSH and CDR2 LQKENI. There are 14 residues in the CDR3. V was pared by 1 base and J by 5 bases, with 11 bases between. CDR3 protein: CASSPQGSETEAFF. Written as DNA, the CDR3 is TGTGCCAGCTCACCACAGGGAAGTGAGACTGAAGCTTTCTTT.

This clonotype was found a few times. The genes are TRBV6-2 or TRBV6-3 and TRBJ2-1; tentatively, D is TRBD1 or TRBD2 (5 bases each). The CDR3 loop spans 15 amino acids. Germline CDR1 and CDR2: MNHEY and SVGEGT. The ends were cut back, 6 bases at V and 1 base at J, with 13 bases in the middle. The CDR3 nucleotides are TGTGCCAGCAGCCGGGACCTTTTGTCCTACAATGAGCAGTTCTTC. As protein: CASSRDLLSYNEQFF.

This clonotype was picked up a small number of times. V and J are TRBV5-1 and TRBJ1-6; 8 bases agree with TRBD1. V shed 2 bases and J 0 bases; nucleotides not matched to a gene: 4. The CDR3 consists of 17 residues. Germline V gene sequence: CDR1 SGHRS, CDR2 YFSETQ. CDR3 in DNA: TGCGCCAGCAGCTTACGGACAGGGAGCTCCTATAATTCACCCCTCCACTTT. It specifies CASSLRTGSSYNSPLHF.

V usage is TRBV5-1 and J usage is TRBJ2-7; D gene uncertain. Germline V gene lookup returns CDR1 SGHRS and CDR2 YFSETQ. The CDR3 runs to 15 residues. V lost 4 bases, J lost 4 bases, and 18 bases lay in between. The CDR3 DNA sequence: TGCGCCAGCAGCCCGGACGGTAACCCCCGTTACGAGCAGTACTTC. Residues: CASSPDGNPRYEQYF.

The chain has TRBV5-1 and TRBJ2-2; TRBD2 matches 15 bases. Germline assignment: CDR1 SGHRS and CDR2 YFSETQ. The CDR3 loop spans 16 amino acids. V trimming: 3 bases; J trimming: 6 bases; junction bases outside the gene matches: 3. Here the CDR3 reads CASSSGTSGGPGELFF. The CDR3, as DNA: TGCGCCAGCAGCTCCGGGACTAGCGGGGGGCCCGGGGAGCTGTTTTTT. Based on the CDR3 plus reference TRBV5-1 and TRBJ2-2, the full variable domain is KAGVTQTPRYLIKTRGQQVTLSCSPISGHRSVSWYQQTPGQGLQFLFEYFSETQRNKGNFPGRFSGRQFSNSRSEMNVSTLELGDSALYLCASSSGTSGGPGELFFGEGSRLTVL.

This clonotype was observed many times. The gene calls are TRBV24-1 and TRBJ2-3, with a weak D call TRBD2 (6 bases). This CDR3 contains 12 residues. Germline V lookup: CDR1 KGHDR, CDR2 SFDVKD. The V gene lost 1 base and the J gene lost 10 bases, with 8 bases spanning the gap. CDR3 DNA sequence: TGTGCCACCAGTGATTTATCGGGAGCGCAGTATTTT. This encodes CATSDLSGAQYF.

The sample holds a few counts of this clonotype. The V gene is TRBV28, the J gene TRBJ2-2; 10 nucleotides line up with TRBD2. Germline CDR1 MDHEN, CDR2 SYDVKM. J was trimmed by 2 bases and V by 3 bases; bases with no gene match: 6. CDR3 length: 17 residues. The CDR3 DNA is TGTGCCAGCAGTTTCCCAGGACTAGCGGAAAACACCGGGGAGCTGTTTTTT. Its translation: CASSFPGLAENTGELFF.

This clonotype appeared a few times. V and J are TRBV6-1 and TRBJ1-4; D may be TRBD1 (6 bases). The CDR3 covers 14 residues. Per germline, CDR1 MNHNS and CDR2 SASEGT. Deletions cut 6 bases from V and 6 bases from J, with 14 bases between. The chain's CDR3 is CASRPTGEDEKLFF. The CDR3 DNA reads as TGTGCCAGCAGGCCGACAGGAGAGGATGAAAAACTGTTTTTT.

This clonotype was detected only a few times. The chain links TRBV14 to TRBJ2-1, with 8 bases aligning to TRBD2. V lost 4 bases to trimming and J lost 8 bases; unmatched junction nucleotides: 10. There are 15 residues in the CDR3. CDR1 and CDR2 (germline): SGHDN, FVKESK. For the CDR3, the DNA is TGTGCCAGCAGCCCACAGCGGGGGATCCCCGATGAGCAGTTCTTC. It yields the protein CASSPQRGIPDEQFF.